This TCR beta chain was observed in a study of T cells in Graves' hyperthyroidism and ophthalmopathy. Study context: Peripheral blood was obtained at initial diagnosis, preceding any treatment.

Study outcomes and limitations: Most clonotypes expanded in the thyroid (above 0.001) were also present in blood.

Researchers defined stable Graves' hyperthyroidism as no ophthalmopathy progression within 18 months. This clonotype has a count of ten or more. The antigen remains undetermined. RNA transcripts provided the source from which TCR beta CDR3 regions were amplified. First-round RT-PCR targeting the TCR CDR3 was performed with the HTBI primer set. MiXCR, run by TCRdb on the multiplex PCR reads, gives a single entry per CDR3 protein. The table has some 180,000 distinct CDR3 sequences, 15% to 20% seen once. V dropped 6 bases and J dropped 7; count of bases not matched to a gene: 7. Germline CDR1 DFQATT, CDR2 SNEGSKA (reference sequence). The length of the CDR3 is 12 residues.

The sequencing sample was made of blood. This receptor was taken from a woman in her forties or fifties with Graves' hyperthyroidism. The chain is built from TRBV20-1 and TRBJ2-5; 8 bases fit TRBD2. This CDR3 reads CSARRGGGTQYF. The CDR3 DNA is TGCAGTGCCAGACGGGGGGGGGGGACCCAGTACTTC.